Following are 14 T cell receptor beta chains from one sample sequenced in a study of HIV-infected patients and healthy controls. TCRdb re-called the 5' RACE reads through MiXCR, storing one row per CDR3 protein. The profile shows around 67,000 distinct CDR3 sequences, about 16% of them singletons. The sample taken for sequencing was CD4+ T cells from blood. Every receptor here comes from a human donor in good health.

A single count supports this clonotype. The V gene is TRBV7-9, the J gene TRBJ2-7, with 10 bases fitting TRBD1. The CDR3 has 15 amino acids. CDR1 and CDR2 (germline): SEHNR, FQNEAQ (reference sequence). V shed 3 bases and J 7 bases; nucleotides not matched to a gene: 9. CDR3 coding DNA: TGTGCCAGCAGCTTCTCCGGGACAGGGGAACAGGAGCAGTACTTC. The encoded protein is CASSFSGTGEQEQYF.

V usage is TRBV12-3 or TRBV12-4 and J usage is TRBJ2-2; D perhaps matches TRBD2 (6 bases). V gave up 5 bases and J gave up 3 bases, with 13 bases separating them. The CDR3 has 15 residues. CDR3 in DNA: TGTGCCAGCAGTGGGGCAGGGAGGCACACCGGGGAGCTGTTTTTT. Encoded protein: CASSGAGRHTGELFF.

There are a few counts of this clonotype. The chain couples TRBV20-1 to TRBJ1-1; unclear D gene. Deletions cut 1 base from V and 7 bases from J, with 16 bases between. The germline CDR1 and CDR2 sequences are DFQATT and SNEGSKA (reference sequence). This CDR3 is 14 amino acids long. CDR3 DNA: TGCAGTGCTAGAGTACGTCACCTCCGAGATGAAGCTTTCTTT. As protein: CSARVRHLRDEAFF.

This clonotype was counted ten times or more. The gene calls are TRBV20-1 and TRBJ2-7; 10 positions agree with TRBD1. CDR1 and CDR2 from the germline V gene are DFQATT and SNEGSKA (reference sequence). Unmatched junction bases numbered 10, after V lost 0 bases and J lost 5 bases. This CDR3 is 16 amino acids long. The CDR3, as DNA: TGCAGTGCTAGAGAGTGGGGGGGACAGGGGCCGGACGAGCAGTACTTC. This translates into CSAREWGGQGPDEQYF.

The CDR3 spells CASSLTFSGAGTDTQYF. In DNA form, the CDR3 reads TGTGCCAGCAGCTTAACGTTTAGCGGGGCGGGCACAGATACGCAGTATTTT. This sequence joins TRBV7-3 and TRBJ2-3; the match to TRBD2 covers 8 bases. This CDR3 contains 17 residues. With V trimmed by 0 bases and J by 1 base, 6 bases remained unmatched. Looked up from germline, CDR1 is SGHTA and CDR2 is FQGTGA.

The V call is TRBV19, the J call TRBJ2-1, with 11 bases aligning to TRBD2. V was clipped by 6 bases and J by 9 bases; unmatched bases: 7. The CDR3 has 14 residues. Looked up from germline, CDR1 is LNHDA and CDR2 is SQIVND (reference sequence). CDR3 nucleotide sequence: TGTGCCAGTAGATCCCGAGGGACTAGCGGTGAGCAGTTCTTC. Its translation is CASRSRGTSGEQFF. The full variable domain, with the rest looked up from reference TRBV19 and TRBJ2-1, is DGGITQSPKYLFRKEGQNVTLSCEQNLNHDAMYWYRQDPGQGLRLIYYSQIVNDFQKGDIAEGYSVSREKKESFPLTVTSAQKNPTAFYLCASRSRGTSGEQFFGPGTRLTVL.

Only a few counts were recorded for this clonotype. The chain combines TRBV28 with TRBJ1-2; 7 bases are shared with TRBD1. Germline V gene lookup returns CDR1 MDHEN and CDR2 SYDVKM. V was clipped by 6 bases and J by 0 bases; unmatched bases: 10. The CDR3 runs 16 residues. In nucleotides, the CDR3 is TGTGCCAGCAGAGGCCCCTTGGGACAGCCTAACTATGGCTACACCTTC. It encodes CASRGPLGQPNYGYTF.

The table lists this clonotype with many counts. The chain is built from TRBV14 and TRBJ2-3; D perhaps matches TRBD2 (7 bases). The germline V gene has CDR1 SGHDN and CDR2 FVKESK. The CDR3 is 18 residues long. V lost 0 bases, J lost 2 bases, and 18 bases lay in between. CDR3 region: CASSQDGGAHRFTDTQYF. In nucleotides, the CDR3 is TGTGCCAGCAGCCAAGATGGGGGGGCGCATCGATTCACAGATACGCAGTATTTT.

The chain couples TRBV20-1 to TRBJ2-7; 10 bases align to TRBD2. V was clipped by 1 base and J by 7 bases; unmatched bases: 16. This CDR3 comprises 17 residues. Germline-derived CDR1 and CDR2 are DFQATT and SNEGSKA (reference sequence). Written as DNA, the CDR3 is TGCAGTGCTAGAGCTACCGGGACTAGCGCGTTAGGTGTTGAGCAGTACTTC. The encoded protein is CSARATGTSALGVEQYF.

Many counts were recorded for this clonotype. The genes are TRBV7-2 and TRBJ1-1; no firm D call. The CDR3 consists of 12 residues. Between the trimmed V and J ends, which lost 5 bases and 1 base, there was a span of 5 bases. CDR1 SGHTA and CDR2 FQGNSA come from the germline V gene. CDR3 amino acids: CASSVQNTEAFF. Written as DNA, the CDR3 is TGTGCCAGCAGCGTACAGAACACTGAAGCTTTCTTT. Variable domain in full (rest from reference TRBV7-2 and TRBJ1-1): GAGVSQSPSNKVTEKGKDVELRCDPISGHTALYWYRQSLGQGLEFLIYFQGNSAPDKSGLPSDRFSAERTGGSVSTLTIQRTQQEDSAVYLCASSVQNTEAFFGQGTRLTVV.

This clonotype has more than one count but fewer than ten. The rearrangement uses TRBV30 and TRBJ1-1; 10 nucleotides match TRBD1. There are 12 residues in the CDR3. CDR1 is GTSNPN and CDR2 is SVGIG in the germline V gene (reference sequence). V was clipped by 8 bases and J by 4 bases; unmatched bases: 4. The CDR3 DNA sequence: TGTGCCGGGACAGGGGCGTTCACTGAAGCTTTCTTT. Protein product: CAGTGAFTEAFF.

The CDR3 protein is CASSRGQGEVSTF. In nucleotides, the CDR3 is TGCGCCAGCAGCCGGGGACAGGGGGAAGTTTCCACCTTC. V and J are TRBV4-3 and TRBJ1-2; TRBD1 aligns across 11 bases. The CDR3 sequence is 13 residues long. V lost 4 bases, J lost 13 bases, and 8 bases stayed unmatched. Per germline, CDR1 LGHNA and CDR2 YSLEER.

This clonotype appeared a few times. This chain links TRBV20-1 with TRBJ1-1, with TRBD1 identical over 7 bases. This CDR3 has 13 amino acids. Germline V CDR1 and CDR2: DFQATT, SNEGSKA (reference sequence). The junction had 10 bases not matched to a gene; V was cut back by 2 bases and J by 10 bases. CDR3 sequence (DNA): TGCAGTGCTAGACCGGGACAGAACGTCGGAGCTTTCTTT. Encoded protein: CSARPGQNVGAFF.

This clonotype came up a few times. This chain joins TRBV18 and TRBJ1-2; weak D call: TRBD1 (5 bases). Germline lookup yields CDR1 KGHSH and CDR2 LQKENI. V was trimmed by 2 bases and J by 3 bases, leaving 10 bases between them. CDR3 length equals 14 residues. The CDR3 spells CASSPDWDDYGYTF. CDR3 sequence (DNA): TGTGCCAGCTCACCAGACTGGGACGACTATGGCTACACCTTC.